The 20 T cell receptor beta chains given below trace back to one sample, sequenced in a study of shared clonotypes between healthy human individuals. Measured with immunoSEQ multiplex PCR; TCRdb has only the in-frame clones, and not every one. The table shows 950,000 to 1,300,000 clones, with around 74% occurring only once. Sequencing was carried out using memory CD4+ T cells sorted from blood. As to subset: CD45RA-negative fraction. Receptor source: a young man in good health.

The chain joins TRBV19 to TRBJ1-5; TRBD1 is a possible D gene (5 bases). The CDR3 extends over 15 amino acids. Germline lookup yields CDR1 LNHDA and CDR2 SQIVND (reference sequence). Trimming took 4 bases from V and 2 from J, leaving 12 bases between them. CDR3 amino acids: CASSSPGRGNQPQHF. CDR3 coding DNA: TGTGCCAGTAGTAGCCCGGGACGGGGCAATCAGCCCCAGCATTTT.

The genes are TRBV28 and TRBJ2-4; 8 bases map to TRBD1. The CDR3 consists of 15 residues. V trimming: 6 bases; J trimming: 9 bases; junction bases outside the gene matches: 13. The germline gives CDR1 MDHEN, CDR2 SYDVKM. For the CDR3, the DNA is TGTGCCAGCAGCCTTGGAGCCAACAGGGGGGCCATTCAGTACTTC. Translated: CASSLGANRGAIQYF. The variable domain in full, with the rest retrieved from reference TRBV28 and TRBJ2-4, is DVKVTQSSRYLVKRTGEKVFLECVQDMDHENMFWYRQDPGLGLRLIYFSYDVKMKEKGDIPEGYSVSREKKERFSLILESASTNQTSMYLCASSLGANRGAIQYFGAGTRLSVL.

This rearrangement joins TRBV29-1 to TRBJ1-1; TRBD1 aligns across 8 bases. Germline V gene lookup returns CDR1 SQVTM and CDR2 ANQGSEA. This CDR3 is built from 12 residues. Trimming took 6 bases from V and 3 from J; bases not matched to a gene: 3. The chain's CDR3 is CSVNRGDTEAFF. The CDR3 nucleotides are TGCAGCGTCAACAGGGGGGACACTGAAGCTTTCTTT.

V gene TRBV9 combines with J gene TRBJ2-2; D ambiguous. CDR3 length: 14 amino acids. The V end was cut by 0 bases, the J end by 4 bases, with 7 bases between. CDR1 and CDR2 from the germline V gene are SGDLS and YYNGEE. The CDR3 region is CASSVEAATGELFF. CDR3 in DNA: TGTGCCAGCAGCGTAGAAGCTGCCACCGGGGAGCTGTTTTTT.

The gene calls are TRBV5-1 and TRBJ1-1, with TRBD1 as a possible D gene (5 bases). The CDR3 contains 15 residues. Germline V lookup: CDR1 SGHRS, CDR2 YFSETQ. Trimming pared 4 bases from V and 2 bases from J, leaving 15 bases between. In DNA form, the CDR3 reads TGCGCCAGCAGCGCCTCAGGGAACCCAAACACTGAAGCTTTCTTT. This codes for CASSASGNPNTEAFF.

This clone was seen a single time. The rearrangement links TRBV27 to TRBJ1-2, with TRBD1 as a possible D gene (6 bases). With 5 bases removed from V and 0 bases from J, the gap between germline ends came to 16 bases. From germline, CDR1 is MNHEY and CDR2 SMNVEV (reference sequence). This CDR3 comprises 16 residues. CDR3 sequence reads: CASSPLSGGPNYGYTF. CDR3 DNA sequence: TGTGCCAGCAGTCCGCTGTCGGGGGGCCCTAACTATGGCTACACCTTC.

The V call is TRBV7-8, the J call TRBJ2-5; 7 bases align to TRBD1. V shed 5 bases, J shed 6 bases, and the junction held 12 bases outside the gene matches. The CDR3 totals 15 residues. CDR1 SGHVS and CDR2 FQNEAQ come from the germline V gene. In DNA, the CDR3 is TGTGCCAGCAGCCTAGACCTAACAGGGGCGCAGACCCAGTACTTC. It specifies CASSLDLTGAQTQYF.

This rearrangement joins TRBV5-1 to TRBJ2-2; possible D gene TRBD2, 6 bases. CDR3 size: 16 residues. V lost 4 bases to trimming and J lost 6 bases, with 19 bases between them. Looked up from germline, CDR1 is SGHRS and CDR2 is YFSETQ. CDR3 sequence (DNA): TGCGCCAGCAGCCTATCCGCGGGGCTAGAAGCCGGGGAGCTGTTTTTT. Its protein product is CASSLSAGLEAGELFF.

The chain carries TRBV6-1 and TRBJ2-1, with TRBD2 matching 10 bases. The CDR3 runs to 15 residues. Germline V gene lookup returns CDR1 MNHNS and CDR2 SASEGT. J was trimmed by 5 bases and V by 6 bases; bases with no gene match: 7. The CDR3 sequence is CASSPSGGPNNEQFF. CDR3 coding DNA: TGTGCCAGCAGCCCTAGCGGGGGACCAAACAATGAGCAGTTCTTC.

As regards this clone: Other nucleotide sequences in the sample specify the same CDR3. This rearrangement joins TRBV5-1 to TRBJ1-1, with D hard to call. V lost 0 bases and J lost 0, with 6 bases in between. Germline V gene data show CDR1 as SGHRS and CDR2 as YFSETQ. This CDR3 contains 14 residues. In DNA form, the CDR3 reads TGCGCCAGCAGCTTGGCGGTACTGAACACTGAAGCTTTCTTT. It specifies CASSLAVLNTEAFF. The full variable domain, with the rest looked up from reference TRBV5-1 and TRBJ1-1, is KAGVTQTPRYLIKTRGQQVTLSCSPISGHRSVSWYQQTPGQGLQFLFEYFSETQRNKGNFPGRFSGRQFSNSRSEMNVSTLELGDSALYLCASSLAVLNTEAFFGQGTRLTVV.

This rearrangement joins TRBV29-1 to TRBJ1-2; D is perhaps TRBD1 (5 bases). The CDR3 length is 12 residues. Germline CDR1 reads SQVTM; CDR2 reads ANQGSEA. The V and J ends lost 7 bases and 6 bases respectively, with 15 bases between them. CDR3 loop: CSAGPGADGYTF. The CDR3 DNA reads TGCAGCGCTGGCCCTGGGGCGGATGGCTACACCTTC. The complete variable domain, with remaining parts taken from reference TRBV29-1 and TRBJ1-2, reads SAVISQKPSRDICQRGTSLTIQCQVDSQVTMMFWYRQQPGQSLTLIATANQGSEATYESGFVIDKFPISRPNLTFSTLTVSNMSPEDSSIYLCSAGPGADGYTFGSGTRLTVV.

This clone was counted a few times. This sequence joins TRBV30 and TRBJ2-1; 9 nucleotides agree with TRBD2. CDR1 is GTSNPN, CDR2 SVGIG, per germline (reference sequence). V shed 8 bases, J shed 3 bases, and the junction held 11 bases outside the gene matches. The CDR3 has 15 residues. Written as DNA, the CDR3 is TGTGCCACAACCCCCGGGACTAGCTACTACAATGAGCAGTTCTTC. It specifies CATTPGTSYYNEQFF.

The genes are TRBV2 and TRBJ1-5; 7 nucleotides agree with TRBD1. Germline assignment: CDR1 SNHLY and CDR2 FYNNEI. The CDR3 is 17 amino acids. With 4 bases clipped from V and 3 bases from J, the junction kept 12 bases outside the gene matches. CDR3 in DNA: TGTGCCAGCAGTGGCATAAGAACCGACAGGGACAATCAGCCCCAGCATTTT. Translated, it gives CASSGIRTDRDNQPQHF.

The V call is TRBV5-4, the J call TRBJ2-5, with 10 bases lining up with TRBD1. The CDR3 has 14 residues. Per germline, CDR1 SGHNT and CDR2 YYREEE (reference sequence). Unmatched junction bases numbered 1, after V lost 1 base and J lost 4 bases. DNA of the CDR3: TGTGCCAGCAGCTTGAGGGACAGGGGAGAGACCCAGTACTTC. It yields the protein CASSLRDRGETQYF.

The V gene is TRBV29-1, the J gene TRBJ2-3, with TRBD1 identical over 9 bases. V shed 7 bases and J 9 bases; nucleotides not matched to a gene: 14. This CDR3 is 14 amino acids long. Per the germline V gene, CDR1 is SQVTM and CDR2 is ANQGSEA. The DNA of the CDR3 is TGCAGCGGCGGGACAGGGAGGGAAGGAGGAACGCAGTATTTT. It translates to CSGGTGREGGTQYF.

This clone was observed a handful of times. The chain is built from TRBV6-6 and TRBJ2-2; D gene uncertain. This CDR3 comprises 13 residues. V was pared by 5 bases and J by 6 bases, with 10 bases between. Germline V gene data show CDR1 as MNHNY and CDR2 as SVGAGI (reference sequence). CDR3 sequence: CASSTLTAGELFF. Here the CDR3 DNA reads TGTGCCAGCAGTACCTTAACTGCCGGGGAGCTGTTTTTT.

The chain uses TRBV14 and TRBJ2-1, with D possibly called TRBD1 or TRBD2 (5 bases each). V was trimmed by 1 base and J by 4 bases, leaving 8 bases between them. This CDR3 comprises 14 residues. CDR1 SGHDN and CDR2 FVKESK come from the germline V gene. This chain's CDR3 is CASSQAGTYNEQFF. The CDR3 DNA is TGTGCCAGCAGCCAAGCAGGGACGTACAATGAGCAGTTCTTC.

The chain's CDR3 is CASSPSGHTDTQYF. As DNA, the CDR3 is TGTGCCAGCAGCCCCTCCGGCCACACAGATACGCAGTATTTT. V and J are TRBV11-2 and TRBJ2-3; D gene ambiguous. The CDR3 is made up of 14 amino acids. The germline V and J ends were trimmed by 5 bases and 2 bases, with 11 bases remaining between them. Per germline, CDR1 SGHAT and CDR2 FQNNGV. The whole variable domain, filled in from reference TRBV11-2 and TRBJ2-3, reads EAGVAQSPRYKIIEKRQSVAFWCNPISGHATLYWYQQILGQGPKLLIQFQNNGVVDDSQLPKDRFSAERLKGVDSTLKIQPAKLEDSAVYLCASSPSGHTDTQYFGPGTRLTVL.

The chain links TRBV6-1 to TRBJ1-2; D may be TRBD1 (5 bases). The CDR3 loop spans 14 amino acids. Germline CDR1 reads MNHNS; CDR2 reads SASEGT. V gave up 8 bases and J gave up 8 bases, with 21 bases separating them. The DNA for the CDR3 is TGTGCCAGCTCAGCTTCGGGACCCACGGGGGGCTACACCTTC. This codes for CASSASGPTGGYTF.

The rearrangement uses TRBV18 and TRBJ1-6; a weak D match, TRBD1 (6 bases). Germline values: CDR1 KGHSH, CDR2 LQKENI. The CDR3 extends over 17 amino acids. V was clipped by 3 bases and J by 2 bases, with 14 bases between them. This CDR3 reads CASSPTAGGTYNSPLHF. The CDR3 nucleotides are TGTGCCAGCTCACCCACCGCCGGGGGCACCTATAATTCACCCCTCCACTTT.